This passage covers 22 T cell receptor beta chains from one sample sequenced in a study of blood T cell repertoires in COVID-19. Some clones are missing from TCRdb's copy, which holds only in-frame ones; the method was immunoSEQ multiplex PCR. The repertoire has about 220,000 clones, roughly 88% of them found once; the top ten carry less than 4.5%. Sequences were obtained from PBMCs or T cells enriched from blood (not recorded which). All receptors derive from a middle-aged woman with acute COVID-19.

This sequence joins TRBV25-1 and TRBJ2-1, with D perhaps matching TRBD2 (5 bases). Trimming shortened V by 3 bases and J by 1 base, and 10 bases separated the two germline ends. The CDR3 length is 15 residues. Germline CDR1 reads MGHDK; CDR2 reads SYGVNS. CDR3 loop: CASSDTRVSYNEQFF. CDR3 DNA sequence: TGTGCCAGCAGTGACACGAGGGTATCCTACAATGAGCAGTTCTTC.

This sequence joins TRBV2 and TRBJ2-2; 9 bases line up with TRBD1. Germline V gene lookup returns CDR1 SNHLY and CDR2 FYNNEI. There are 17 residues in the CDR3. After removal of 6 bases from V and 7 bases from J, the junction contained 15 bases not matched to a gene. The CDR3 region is CASSVLTLQGADGELFF. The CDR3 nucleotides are TGTGCCAGCAGCGTCTTAACCCTACAGGGGGCGGACGGGGAGCTGTTTTTT.

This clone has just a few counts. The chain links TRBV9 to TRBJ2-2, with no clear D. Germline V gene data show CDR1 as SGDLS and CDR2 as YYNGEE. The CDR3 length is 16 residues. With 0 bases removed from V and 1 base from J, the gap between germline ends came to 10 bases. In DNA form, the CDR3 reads TGTGCCAGCAGCGTAGCTCCACAGAGGAACACCGGGGAGCTGTTTTTT. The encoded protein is CASSVAPQRNTGELFF.

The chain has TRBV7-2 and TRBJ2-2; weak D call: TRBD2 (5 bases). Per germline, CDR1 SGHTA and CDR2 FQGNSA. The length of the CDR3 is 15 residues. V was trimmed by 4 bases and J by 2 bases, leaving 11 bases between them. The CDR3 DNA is TGTGCCAGCAGCTCTAGGCGGGCCAACACCGGGGAGCTGTTTTTT. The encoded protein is CASSSRRANTGELFF.

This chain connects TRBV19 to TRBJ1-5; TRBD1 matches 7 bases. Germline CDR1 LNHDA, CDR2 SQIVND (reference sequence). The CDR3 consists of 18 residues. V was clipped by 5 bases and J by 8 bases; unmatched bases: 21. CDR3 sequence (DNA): TGTGCCAGTAGTTTTCGCTCGGTCGGGACAGCTATGGAAAAGCCCCAGCATTTT. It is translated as CASSFRSVGTAMEKPQHF.

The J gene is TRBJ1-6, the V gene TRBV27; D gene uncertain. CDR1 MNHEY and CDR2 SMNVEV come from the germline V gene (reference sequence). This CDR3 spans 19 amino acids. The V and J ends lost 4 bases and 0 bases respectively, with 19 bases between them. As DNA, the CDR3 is TGTGCCAGCAGTTCCGTTTCCCCAGGTCTGAGCTCCTATAATTCACCCCTCCACTTT. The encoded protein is CASSSVSPGLSSYNSPLHF.

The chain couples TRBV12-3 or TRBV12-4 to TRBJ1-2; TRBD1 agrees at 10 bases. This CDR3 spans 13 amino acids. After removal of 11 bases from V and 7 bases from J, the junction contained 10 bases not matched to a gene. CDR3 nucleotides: TGTGCCGAGCGCGGACAGGGGGACTTTGGCTACACCTTC. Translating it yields CAERGQGDFGYTF.

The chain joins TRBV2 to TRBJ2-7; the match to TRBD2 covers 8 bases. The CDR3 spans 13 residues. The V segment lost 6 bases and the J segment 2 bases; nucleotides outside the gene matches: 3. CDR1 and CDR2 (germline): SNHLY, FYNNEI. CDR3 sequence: CASRRGATYEQYV. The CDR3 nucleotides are TGTGCCAGCAGGCGGGGGGCCACCTACGAGCAGTACGTC.

The CDR3 DNA reads TGTGCCAGCTCAGCGTTACGAGGGATTCAGCCCCAGCATTTT. It is translated as CASSALRGIQPQHF. The genes are TRBV18 and TRBJ1-5, with D unresolved. This CDR3 region has 14 residues. V dropped 5 bases and J dropped 6 bases, with 14 bases sitting between them. Germline values: CDR1 KGHSH, CDR2 LQKENI.

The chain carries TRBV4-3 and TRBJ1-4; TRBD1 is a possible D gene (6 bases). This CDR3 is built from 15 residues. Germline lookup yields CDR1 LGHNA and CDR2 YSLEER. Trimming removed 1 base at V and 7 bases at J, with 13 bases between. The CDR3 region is CASSQGQGSGEKLFF. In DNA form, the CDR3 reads TGCGCCAGCAGCCAAGGGCAGGGGTCCGGTGAAAAACTGTTTTTT.

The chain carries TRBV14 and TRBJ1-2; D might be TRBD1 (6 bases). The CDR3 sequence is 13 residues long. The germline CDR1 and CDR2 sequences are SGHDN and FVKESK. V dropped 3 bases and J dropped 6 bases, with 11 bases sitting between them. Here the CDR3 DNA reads TGTGCCAGCAGCCAGAGACAGGAAAATGGCTACACCTTC. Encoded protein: CASSQRQENGYTF.

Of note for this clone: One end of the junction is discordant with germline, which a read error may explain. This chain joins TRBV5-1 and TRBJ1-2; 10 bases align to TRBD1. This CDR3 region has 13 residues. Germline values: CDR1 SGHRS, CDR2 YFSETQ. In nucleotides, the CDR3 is TGCGCCAGCAGCCTAGCAGGGACAGGGGTCTGGAGCTTC. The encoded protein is CASSLAGTGVWSF.

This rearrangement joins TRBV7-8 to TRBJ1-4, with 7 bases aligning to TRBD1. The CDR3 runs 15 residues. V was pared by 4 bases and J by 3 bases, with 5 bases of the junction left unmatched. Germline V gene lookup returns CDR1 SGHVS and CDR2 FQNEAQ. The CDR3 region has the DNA TGTGCCAGCAGCTCCTCAGGGGGATCTAATGAAAAACTGTTTTTT. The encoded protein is CASSSSGGSNEKLFF. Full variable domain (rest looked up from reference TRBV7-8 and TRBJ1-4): GAGVSQSPRYKVAKRGQDVALRCDPISGHVSLFWYQQALGQGPEFLTYFQNEAQLDKSGLPSDRFFAERPEGSVSTLKIQRTQQEDSAVYLCASSSSGGSNEKLFFGSGTQLSVL.

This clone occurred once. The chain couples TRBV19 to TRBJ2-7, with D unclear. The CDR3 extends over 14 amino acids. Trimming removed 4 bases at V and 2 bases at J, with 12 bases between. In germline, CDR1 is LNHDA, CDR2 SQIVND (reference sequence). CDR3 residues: CASSNGRRPYEQYF. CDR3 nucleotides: TGTGCCAGTAGTAACGGCAGGCGACCCTACGAGCAGTACTTC.

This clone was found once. For the CDR3, the DNA is TGTGCCAGCAGTGACACAGCGGGGCACACAGATACGCAGTATTTT. As protein: CASSDTAGHTDTQYF. V and J are TRBV6-1 and TRBJ2-3; the match to TRBD2 covers 7 bases. The germline gives CDR1 MNHNS, CDR2 SASEGT. The CDR3 extends over 15 amino acids. Germline trimming cut 3 bases from V and 2 bases from J; bases unmatched to any gene: 5.

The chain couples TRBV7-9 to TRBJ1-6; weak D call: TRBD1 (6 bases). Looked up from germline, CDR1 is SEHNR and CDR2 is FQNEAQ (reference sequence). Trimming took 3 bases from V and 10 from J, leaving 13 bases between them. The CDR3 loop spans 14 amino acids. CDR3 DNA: TGTGCCAGCAGCTTCCAGGGGCAAGGCTCACCCCTCCACTTT. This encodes CASSFQGQGSPLHF.

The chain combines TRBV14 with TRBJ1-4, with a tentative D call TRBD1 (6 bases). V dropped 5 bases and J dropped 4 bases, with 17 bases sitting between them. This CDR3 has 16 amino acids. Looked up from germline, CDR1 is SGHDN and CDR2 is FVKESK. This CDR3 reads CASSYQTGAGNEKLFF. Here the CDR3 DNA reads TGTGCCAGCAGCTACCAGACAGGCGCGGGTAATGAAAAACTGTTTTTT.

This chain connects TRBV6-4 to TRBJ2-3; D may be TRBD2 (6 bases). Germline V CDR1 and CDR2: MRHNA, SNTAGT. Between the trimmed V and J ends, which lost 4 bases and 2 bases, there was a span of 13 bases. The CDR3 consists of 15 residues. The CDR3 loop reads CASSALLAPTDTQYF. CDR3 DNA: TGTGCCAGCAGTGCCTTACTAGCCCCCACAGATACGCAGTATTTT.

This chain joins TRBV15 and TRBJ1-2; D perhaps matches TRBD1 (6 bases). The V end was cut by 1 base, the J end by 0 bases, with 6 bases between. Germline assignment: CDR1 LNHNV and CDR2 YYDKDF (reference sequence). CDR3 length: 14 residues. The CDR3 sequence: CATSRGTANYGYTF. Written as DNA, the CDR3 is TGTGCCACCAGCAGAGGGACAGCTAACTATGGCTACACCTTC.

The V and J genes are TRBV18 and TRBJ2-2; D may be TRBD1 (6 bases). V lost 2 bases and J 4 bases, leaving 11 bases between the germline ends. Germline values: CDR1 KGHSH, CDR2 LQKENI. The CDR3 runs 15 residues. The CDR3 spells CASSPYLQGTGELFF. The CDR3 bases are TGTGCCAGCTCACCATATTTACAGGGCACCGGGGAGCTGTTTTTT.

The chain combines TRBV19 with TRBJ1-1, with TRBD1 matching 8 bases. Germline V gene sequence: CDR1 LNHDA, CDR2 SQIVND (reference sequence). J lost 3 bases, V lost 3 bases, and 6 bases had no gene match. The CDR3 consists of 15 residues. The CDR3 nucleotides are TGTGCCAGTAGTATTTCAGGGGGCGGGTACACTGAAGCTTTCTTT. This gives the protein CASSISGGGYTEAFF.

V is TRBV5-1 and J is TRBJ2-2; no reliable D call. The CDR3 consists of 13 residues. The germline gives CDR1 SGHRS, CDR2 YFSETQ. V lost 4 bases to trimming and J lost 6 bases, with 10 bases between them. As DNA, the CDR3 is TGCGCCAGCAGCCCCGGTACGTCCGGGGAGCTGTTTTTT. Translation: CASSPGTSGELFF.